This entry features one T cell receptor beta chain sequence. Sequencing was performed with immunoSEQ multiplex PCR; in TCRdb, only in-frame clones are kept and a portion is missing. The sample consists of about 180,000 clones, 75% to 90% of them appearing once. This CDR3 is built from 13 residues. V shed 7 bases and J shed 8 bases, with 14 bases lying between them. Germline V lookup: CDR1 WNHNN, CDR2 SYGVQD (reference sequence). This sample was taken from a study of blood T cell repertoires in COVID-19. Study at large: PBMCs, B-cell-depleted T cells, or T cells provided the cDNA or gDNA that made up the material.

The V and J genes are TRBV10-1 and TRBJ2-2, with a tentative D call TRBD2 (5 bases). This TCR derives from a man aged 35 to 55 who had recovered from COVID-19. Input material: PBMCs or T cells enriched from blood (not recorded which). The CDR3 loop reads CASTRDLPGELFF. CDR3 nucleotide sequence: TGCGCCAGCACTCGGGATCTTCCTGGGGAGCTGTTTTTT.